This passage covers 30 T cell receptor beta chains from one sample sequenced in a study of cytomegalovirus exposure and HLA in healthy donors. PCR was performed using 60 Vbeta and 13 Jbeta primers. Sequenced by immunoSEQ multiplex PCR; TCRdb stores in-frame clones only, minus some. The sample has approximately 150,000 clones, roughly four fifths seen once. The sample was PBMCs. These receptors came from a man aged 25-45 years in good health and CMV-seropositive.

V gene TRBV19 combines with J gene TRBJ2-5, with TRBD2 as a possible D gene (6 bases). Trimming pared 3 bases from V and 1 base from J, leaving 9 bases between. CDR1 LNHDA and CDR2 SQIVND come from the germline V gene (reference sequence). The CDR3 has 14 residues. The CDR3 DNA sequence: TGTGCCAGTAGTATTGGTAGCGGCCAAGAGACCCAGTACTTC. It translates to CASSIGSGQETQYF.

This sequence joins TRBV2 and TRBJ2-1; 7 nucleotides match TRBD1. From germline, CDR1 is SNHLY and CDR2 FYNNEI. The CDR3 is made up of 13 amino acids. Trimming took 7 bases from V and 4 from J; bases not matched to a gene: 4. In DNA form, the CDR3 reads TGTGCCAGCAAGGGGACAGAATACAATGAGCAGTTCTTC. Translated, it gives CASKGTEYNEQFF.

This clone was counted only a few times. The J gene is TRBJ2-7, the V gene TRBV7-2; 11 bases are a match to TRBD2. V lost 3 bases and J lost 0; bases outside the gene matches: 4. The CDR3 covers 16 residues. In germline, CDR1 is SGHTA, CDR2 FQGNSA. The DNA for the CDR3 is TGTGCCAGCAGCTTCGGACTAGCGGGTCTCTCCTACGAGCAGTACTTC. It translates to CASSFGLAGLSYEQYF.

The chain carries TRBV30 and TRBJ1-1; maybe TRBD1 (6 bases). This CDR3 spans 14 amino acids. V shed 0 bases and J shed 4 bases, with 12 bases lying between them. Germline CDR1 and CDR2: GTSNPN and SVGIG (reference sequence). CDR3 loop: CAWSVQGRSTEAFF. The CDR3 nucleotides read TGTGCCTGGAGTGTACAGGGTCGGAGCACTGAAGCTTTCTTT. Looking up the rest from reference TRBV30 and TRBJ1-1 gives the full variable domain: SQTIHQWPATLVQPVGSPLSLECTVEGTSNPNLYWYRQAAGRGLQLLFYSVGIGQISSEVPQNLSASRPQDRQFILSSKKLLLSDSGFYLCAWSVQGRSTEAFFGQGTRLTVV.

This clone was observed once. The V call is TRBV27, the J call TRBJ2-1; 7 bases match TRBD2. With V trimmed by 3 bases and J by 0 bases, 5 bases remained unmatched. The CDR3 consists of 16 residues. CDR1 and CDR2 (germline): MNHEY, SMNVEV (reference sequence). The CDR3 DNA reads TGTGCCAGCAGTTTGCTAGCGGTGAGCTCCTACAATGAGCAGTTCTTC. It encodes CASSLLAVSSYNEQFF.

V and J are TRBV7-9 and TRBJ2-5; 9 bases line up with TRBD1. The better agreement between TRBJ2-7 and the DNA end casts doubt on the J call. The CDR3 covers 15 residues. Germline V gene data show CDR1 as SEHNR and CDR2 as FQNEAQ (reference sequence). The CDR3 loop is CASSWPGTGTYEQYF. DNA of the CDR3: TGTGCCAGCAGCTGGCCCGGGACAGGGACTTACGAGCAGTACTTC.

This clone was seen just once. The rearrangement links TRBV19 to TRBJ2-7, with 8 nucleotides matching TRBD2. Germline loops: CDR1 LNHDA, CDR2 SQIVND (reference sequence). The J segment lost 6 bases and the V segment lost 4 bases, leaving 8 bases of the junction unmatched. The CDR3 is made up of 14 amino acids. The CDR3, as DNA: TGTGCCAGTAGTACCCTAGGGACTAGTGGCGAGCAGTACTTC. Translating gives CASSTLGTSGEQYF.

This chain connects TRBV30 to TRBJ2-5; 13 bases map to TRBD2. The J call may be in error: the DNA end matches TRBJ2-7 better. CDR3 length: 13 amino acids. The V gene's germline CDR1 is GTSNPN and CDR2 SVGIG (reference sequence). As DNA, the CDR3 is TGTGCCTCTGCGACTAGCGGGAGGTACGAGCAGTACTTC. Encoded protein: CASATSGRYEQYF.

Written as DNA, the CDR3 is TGCGCCAGCAGTCCCCTAGCGGTGAAGACCCAGTACTTC. Protein: CASSPLAVKTQYF. The rearrangement uses TRBV10-2 and TRBJ2-5; 7 bases are a match to TRBD2. The germline CDR1 and CDR2 sequences are WSHSY and SAAADI. This CDR3 is built from 13 residues. V gave up 5 bases and J gave up 6 bases; unmatched junction bases: 6.

Written as DNA, the CDR3 is TGTGCCAGCAGTTACATAGCGGGAGGAGAGACCCAGTACTTC. Translated, it gives CASSYIAGGETQYF. The chain combines TRBV6-5 with TRBJ2-5; 10 bases line up with TRBD2. The V and J ends lost 2 bases and 4 bases, in that order; junction bases with no gene match: 1. The CDR3 is 14 residues long. In germline, CDR1 is MNHEY, CDR2 SVGAGI.

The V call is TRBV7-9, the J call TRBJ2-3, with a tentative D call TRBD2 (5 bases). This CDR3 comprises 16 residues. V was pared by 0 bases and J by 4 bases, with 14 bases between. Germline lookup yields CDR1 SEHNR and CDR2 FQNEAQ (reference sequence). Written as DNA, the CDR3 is TGTGCCAGCAGCTTAGCGCCCACTAGTAACGCAGATACGCAGTATTTT. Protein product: CASSLAPTSNADTQYF.

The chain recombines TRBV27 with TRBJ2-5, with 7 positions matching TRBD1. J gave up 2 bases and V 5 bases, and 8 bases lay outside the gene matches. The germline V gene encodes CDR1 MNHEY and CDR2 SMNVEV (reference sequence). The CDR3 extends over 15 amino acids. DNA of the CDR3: TGTGCCAGCAGTCCCGGGACAGAAATACAAGAGACCCAGTACTTC. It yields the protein CASSPGTEIQETQYF.

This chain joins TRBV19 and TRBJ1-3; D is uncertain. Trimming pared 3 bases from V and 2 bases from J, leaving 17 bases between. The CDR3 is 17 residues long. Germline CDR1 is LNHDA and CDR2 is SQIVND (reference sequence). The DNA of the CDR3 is TGTGCCAGTAGTATCCCAAGCAGGCCCGTTGCTGGAAACACCATATATTTT. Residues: CASSIPSRPVAGNTIYF.

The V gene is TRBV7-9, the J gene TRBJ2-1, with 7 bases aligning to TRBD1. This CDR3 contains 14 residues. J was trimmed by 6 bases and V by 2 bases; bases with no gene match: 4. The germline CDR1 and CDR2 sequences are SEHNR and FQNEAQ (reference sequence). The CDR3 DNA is TGTGCCAGCAGCTTAACAGGGGTGGGCAATGAGCAGTTCTTC. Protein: CASSLTGVGNEQFF.

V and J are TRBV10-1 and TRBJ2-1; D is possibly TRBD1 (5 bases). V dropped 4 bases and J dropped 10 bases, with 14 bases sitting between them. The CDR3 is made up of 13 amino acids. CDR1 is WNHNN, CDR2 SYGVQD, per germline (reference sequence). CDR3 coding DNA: TGCGCCAGCAGTGGTGACAGCAAAATGGAGCAGTTCTTC. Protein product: CASSGDSKMEQFF.

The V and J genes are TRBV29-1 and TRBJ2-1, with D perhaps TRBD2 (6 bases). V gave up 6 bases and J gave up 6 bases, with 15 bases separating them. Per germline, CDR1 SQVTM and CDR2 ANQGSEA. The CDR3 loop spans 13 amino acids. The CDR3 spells CSVLALEVNEQFF. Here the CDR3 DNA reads TGCAGCGTGCTAGCGTTGGAGGTCAATGAGCAGTTCTTC.

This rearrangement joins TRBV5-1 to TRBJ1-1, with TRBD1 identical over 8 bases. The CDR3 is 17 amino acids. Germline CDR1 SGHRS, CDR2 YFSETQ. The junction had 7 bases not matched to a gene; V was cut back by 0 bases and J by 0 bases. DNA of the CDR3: TGCGCCAGCAGCTTGGGGATGGCAGGGGGCTTGAACACTGAAGCTTTCTTT. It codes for CASSLGMAGGLNTEAFF.

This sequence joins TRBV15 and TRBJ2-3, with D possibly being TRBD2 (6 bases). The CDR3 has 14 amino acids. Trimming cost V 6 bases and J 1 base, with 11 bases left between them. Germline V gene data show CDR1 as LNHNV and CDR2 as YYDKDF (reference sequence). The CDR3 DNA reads TGTGCCACCAGGGTAGGAGGGGGCACAGATACGCAGTATTTT. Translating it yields CATRVGGGTDTQYF.

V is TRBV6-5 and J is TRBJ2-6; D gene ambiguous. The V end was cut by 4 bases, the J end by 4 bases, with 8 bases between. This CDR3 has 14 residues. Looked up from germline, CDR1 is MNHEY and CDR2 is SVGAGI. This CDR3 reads CASSSPRGANVLTF. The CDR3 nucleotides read TGTGCCAGCAGTTCCCCGAGGGGGGCCAACGTCCTGACTTTC.

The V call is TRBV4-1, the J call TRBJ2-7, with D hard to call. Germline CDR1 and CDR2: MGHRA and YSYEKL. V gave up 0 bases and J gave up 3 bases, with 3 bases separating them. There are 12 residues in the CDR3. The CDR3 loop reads CASSQDSYEQYF. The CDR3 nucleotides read TGCGCCAGCAGCCAAGACAGCTACGAGCAGTACTTC.

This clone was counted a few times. CDR3 nucleotide sequence: TGCAGCGTTGAGGACAGTATTAACACCGGGGAGCTGTTTTTT. Translation gives CSVEDSINTGELFF. The V call is TRBV29-1, the J call TRBJ2-2, with D possibly being TRBD1 (6 bases). This CDR3 comprises 14 residues. Germline CDR1 reads SQVTM; CDR2 reads ANQGSEA. With 3 bases removed from V and 2 bases from J, the gap between germline ends came to 10 bases.

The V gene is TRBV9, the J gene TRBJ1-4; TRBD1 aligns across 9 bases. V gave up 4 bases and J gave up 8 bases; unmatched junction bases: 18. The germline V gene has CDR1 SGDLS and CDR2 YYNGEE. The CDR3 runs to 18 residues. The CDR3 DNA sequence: TGTGCCAGCAGCCCTCCTTCGGGACAGGGCCAGGCCCGGGAAAAACTGTTTTTT. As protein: CASSPPSGQGQAREKLFF.

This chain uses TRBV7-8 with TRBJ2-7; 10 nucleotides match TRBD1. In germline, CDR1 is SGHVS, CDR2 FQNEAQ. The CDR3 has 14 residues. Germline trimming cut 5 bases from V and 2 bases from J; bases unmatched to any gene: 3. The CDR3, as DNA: TGTGCCAGCAGCAAGGGACAGGGGACCTACGAGCAGTACTTC. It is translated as CASSKGQGTYEQYF.

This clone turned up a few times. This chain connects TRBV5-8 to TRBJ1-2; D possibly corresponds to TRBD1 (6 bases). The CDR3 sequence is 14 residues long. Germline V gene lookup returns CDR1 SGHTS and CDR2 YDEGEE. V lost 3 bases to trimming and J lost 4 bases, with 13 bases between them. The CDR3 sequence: CASSWGGGSYGYTF. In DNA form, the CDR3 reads TGTGCCAGCAGCTGGGGGGGCGGTAGCTATGGCTACACCTTC.

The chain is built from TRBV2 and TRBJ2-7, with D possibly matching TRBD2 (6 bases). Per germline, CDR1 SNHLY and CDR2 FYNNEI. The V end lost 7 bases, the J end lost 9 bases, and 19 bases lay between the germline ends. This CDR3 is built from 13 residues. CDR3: CASKDPGEEGQYF. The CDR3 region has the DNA TGTGCCAGCAAAGACCCGGGCGAGGAGGGGCAGTACTTC. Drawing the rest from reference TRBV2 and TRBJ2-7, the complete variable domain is EPEVTQTPSHQVTQMGQEVILRCVPISNHLYFYWYRQILGQKVEFLVSFYNNEISEKSEIFDDQFSVERPDGSNFTLKIRSTKLEDSAMYFCASKDPGEEGQYFGPGTRLTVT.

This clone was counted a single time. CDR3 in DNA: TGTGCCAGCAGTTTTCCATTCTGGCGGGAGGGCCGGGATGAGCAGTTCTTC. Translated, it gives CASSFPFWREGRDEQFF. This sequence joins TRBV28 and TRBJ2-1; 9 positions agree with TRBD2. Germline assignment: CDR1 MDHEN and CDR2 SYDVKM. This CDR3 spans 17 amino acids. With V trimmed by 3 bases and J by 8 bases, 14 bases remained unmatched.

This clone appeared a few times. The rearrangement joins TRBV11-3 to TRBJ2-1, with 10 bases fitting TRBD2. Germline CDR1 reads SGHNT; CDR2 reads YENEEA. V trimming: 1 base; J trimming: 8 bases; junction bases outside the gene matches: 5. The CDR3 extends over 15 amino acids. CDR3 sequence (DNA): TGTGCCAGCAGCTTAGGTGCTAGCGGGAGCGATGAGCAGTTCTTC. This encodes CASSLGASGSDEQFF.

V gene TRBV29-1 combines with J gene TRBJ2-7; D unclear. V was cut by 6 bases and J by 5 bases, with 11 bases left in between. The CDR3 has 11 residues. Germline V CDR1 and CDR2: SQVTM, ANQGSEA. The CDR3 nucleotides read TGCAGCGTCGCTCTATCGGACGAGCAGTACTTC. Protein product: CSVALSDEQYF.

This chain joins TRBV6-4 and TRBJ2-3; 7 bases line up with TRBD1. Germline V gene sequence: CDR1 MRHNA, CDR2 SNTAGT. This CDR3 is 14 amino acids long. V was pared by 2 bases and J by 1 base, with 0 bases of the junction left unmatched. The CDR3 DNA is TGTGCCAGCAGTGACGGGACAGGCACAGATACGCAGTATTTT. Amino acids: CASSDGTGTDTQYF.

As DNA, the CDR3 is TGTGCCAGAGGGACTGGCCGATTGGAGCAGTTCTTC. This translates into CARGTGRLEQFF. This chain uses TRBV2 with TRBJ2-1; weak D call: TRBD2 (6 bases). Germline V gives CDR1 SNHLY, CDR2 FYNNEI. V lost 9 bases, J lost 10 bases, and 16 bases lay in between. The CDR3 runs 12 residues.